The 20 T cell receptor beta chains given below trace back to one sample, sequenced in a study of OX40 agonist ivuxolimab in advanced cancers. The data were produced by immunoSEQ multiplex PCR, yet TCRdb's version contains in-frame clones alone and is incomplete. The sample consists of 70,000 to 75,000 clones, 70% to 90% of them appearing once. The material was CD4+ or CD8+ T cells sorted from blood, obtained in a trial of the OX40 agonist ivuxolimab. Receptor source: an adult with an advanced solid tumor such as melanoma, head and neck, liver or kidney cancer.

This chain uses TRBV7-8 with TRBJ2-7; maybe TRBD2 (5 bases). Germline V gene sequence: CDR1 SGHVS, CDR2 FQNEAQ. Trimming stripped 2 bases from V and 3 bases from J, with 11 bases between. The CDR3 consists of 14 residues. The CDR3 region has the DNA TGTGCCAGCAGCTTACAGCCGGGGAGCTACGAGCAGTACTTC. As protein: CASSLQPGSYEQYF.

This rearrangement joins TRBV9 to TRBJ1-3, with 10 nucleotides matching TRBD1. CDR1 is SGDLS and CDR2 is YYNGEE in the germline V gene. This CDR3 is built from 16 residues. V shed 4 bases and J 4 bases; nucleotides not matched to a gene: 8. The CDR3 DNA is TGTGCCAGCAGCTCCGTCGACAGGGGGCTAGGAAACACCATATATTTT. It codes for CASSSVDRGLGNTIYF.

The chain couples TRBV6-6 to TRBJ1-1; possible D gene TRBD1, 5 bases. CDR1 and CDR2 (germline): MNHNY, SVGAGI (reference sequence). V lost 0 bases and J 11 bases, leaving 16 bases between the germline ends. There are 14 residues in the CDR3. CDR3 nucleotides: TGTGCCAGCAGTTACTCCGACTCCACGGGGACCGCTTTCTTT. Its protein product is CASSYSDSTGTAFF.

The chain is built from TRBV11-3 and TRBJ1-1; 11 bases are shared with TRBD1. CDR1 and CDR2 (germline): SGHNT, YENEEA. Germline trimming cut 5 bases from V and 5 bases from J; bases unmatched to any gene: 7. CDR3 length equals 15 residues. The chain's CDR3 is CASSEAGTGGTEAFF. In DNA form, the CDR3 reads TGTGCCAGCAGCGAAGCCGGGACAGGGGGTACTGAAGCTTTCTTT.

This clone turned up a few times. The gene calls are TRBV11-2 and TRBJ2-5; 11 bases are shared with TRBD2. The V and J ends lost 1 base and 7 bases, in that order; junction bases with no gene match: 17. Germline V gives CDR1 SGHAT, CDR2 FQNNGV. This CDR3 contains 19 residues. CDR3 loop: CASSLVPSGGPGTRGTQYF. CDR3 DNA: TGTGCCAGCAGCTTAGTCCCTAGCGGGGGGCCCGGAACCCGGGGGACCCAGTACTTC.

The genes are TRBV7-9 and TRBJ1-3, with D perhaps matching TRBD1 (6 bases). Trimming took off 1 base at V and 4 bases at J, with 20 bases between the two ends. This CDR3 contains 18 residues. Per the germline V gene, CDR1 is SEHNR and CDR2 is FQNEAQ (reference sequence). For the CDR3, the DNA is TGTGCCAGCAGCTTAGGGTCGACAGGAGCCGAAAAGGGAAACACCATATATTTT. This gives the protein CASSLGSTGAEKGNTIYF.

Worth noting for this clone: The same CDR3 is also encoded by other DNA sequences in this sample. In DNA form, the CDR3 reads TGCAGCGTTGGAGGTAGCAATCAGCCCCAGCATTTT. Encoded protein: CSVGGSNQPQHF. The chain combines TRBV29-1 with TRBJ1-5; D not resolved. CDR3 length equals 12 residues. Per germline, CDR1 SQVTM and CDR2 ANQGSEA. V gave up 4 bases and J gave up 0 bases, with 4 bases separating them.

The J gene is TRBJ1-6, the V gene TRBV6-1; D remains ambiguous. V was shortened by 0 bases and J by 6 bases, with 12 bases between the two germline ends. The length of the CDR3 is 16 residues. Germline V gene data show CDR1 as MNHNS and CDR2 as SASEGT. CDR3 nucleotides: TGTGCCAGCAGTGAAGCCCGGGTCTGGGGTAATTCACCCCTCCACTTT. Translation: CASSEARVWGNSPLHF.

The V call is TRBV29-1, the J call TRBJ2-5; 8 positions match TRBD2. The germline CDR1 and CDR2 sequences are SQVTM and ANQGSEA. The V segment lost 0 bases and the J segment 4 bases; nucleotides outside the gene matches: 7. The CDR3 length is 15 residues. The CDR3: CSVEDQRGFGETQYF. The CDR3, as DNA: TGCAGCGTTGAAGATCAGCGGGGGTTTGGAGAGACCCAGTACTTC.

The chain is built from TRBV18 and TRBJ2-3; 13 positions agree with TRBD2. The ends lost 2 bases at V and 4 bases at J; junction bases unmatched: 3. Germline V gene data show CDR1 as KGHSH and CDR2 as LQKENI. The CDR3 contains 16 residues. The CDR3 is CASSPGLAGVSDTQYF. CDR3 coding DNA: TGTGCCAGCTCACCAGGACTAGCGGGAGTGTCAGATACGCAGTATTTT.

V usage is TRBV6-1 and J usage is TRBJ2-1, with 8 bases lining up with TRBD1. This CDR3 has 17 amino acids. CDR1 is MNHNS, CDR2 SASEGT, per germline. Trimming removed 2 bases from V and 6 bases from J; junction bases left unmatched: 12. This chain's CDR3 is CASSEWAGGALGNEQFF. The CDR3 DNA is TGTGCCAGCAGTGAATGGGCAGGGGGCGCATTGGGCAATGAGCAGTTCTTC.

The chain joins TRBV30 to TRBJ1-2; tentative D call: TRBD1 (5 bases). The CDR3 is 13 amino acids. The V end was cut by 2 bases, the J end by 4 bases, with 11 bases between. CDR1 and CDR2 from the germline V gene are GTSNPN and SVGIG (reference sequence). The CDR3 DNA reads TGTGCCTGGAGTAAAGGGACGGCCTATGGCTACACCTTC. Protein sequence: CAWSKGTAYGYTF. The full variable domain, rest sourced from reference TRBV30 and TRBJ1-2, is SQTIHQWPATLVQPVGSPLSLECTVEGTSNPNLYWYRQAAGRGLQLLFYSVGIGQISSEVPQNLSASRPQDRQFILSSKKLLLSDSGFYLCAWSKGTAYGYTFGSGTRLTVV.

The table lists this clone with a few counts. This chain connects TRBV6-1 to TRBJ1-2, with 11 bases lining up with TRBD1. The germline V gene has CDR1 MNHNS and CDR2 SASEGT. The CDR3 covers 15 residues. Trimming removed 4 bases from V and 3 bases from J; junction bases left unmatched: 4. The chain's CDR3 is CASSGTGGLDYGYTF. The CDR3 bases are TGTGCCAGCAGTGGGACAGGGGGCTTGGACTATGGCTACACCTTC.

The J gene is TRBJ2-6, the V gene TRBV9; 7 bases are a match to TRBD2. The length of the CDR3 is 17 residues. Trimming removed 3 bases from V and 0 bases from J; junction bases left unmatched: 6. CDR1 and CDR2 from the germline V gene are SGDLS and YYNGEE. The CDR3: CASSALAASSGANVLTF. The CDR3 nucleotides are TGTGCCAGCAGCGCCCTAGCGGCAAGCTCTGGGGCCAACGTCCTGACTTTC.

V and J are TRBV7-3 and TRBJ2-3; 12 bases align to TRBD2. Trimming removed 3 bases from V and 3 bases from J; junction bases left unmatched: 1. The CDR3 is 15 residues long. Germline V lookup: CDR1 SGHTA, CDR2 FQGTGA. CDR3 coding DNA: TGTGCCAGCAGCTTCCTAGCGGGGGGGACAGATACGCAGTATTTT. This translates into CASSFLAGGTDTQYF.

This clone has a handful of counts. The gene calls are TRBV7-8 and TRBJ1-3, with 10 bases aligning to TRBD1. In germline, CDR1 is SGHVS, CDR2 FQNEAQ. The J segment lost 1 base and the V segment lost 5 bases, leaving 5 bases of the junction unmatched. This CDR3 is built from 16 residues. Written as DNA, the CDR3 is TGTGCCAGCAGCCCGGGACAGGGGAGGTCTGGAAACACCATATATTTT. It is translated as CASSPGQGRSGNTIYF.

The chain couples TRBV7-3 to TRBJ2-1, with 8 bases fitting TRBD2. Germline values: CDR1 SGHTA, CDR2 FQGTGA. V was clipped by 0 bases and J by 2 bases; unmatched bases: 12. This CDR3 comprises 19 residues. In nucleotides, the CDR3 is TGTGCCAGCAGCTTAACGGGAATTGGCGGCGGGAGGCCCTACAATGAGCAGTTCTTC. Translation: CASSLTGIGGGRPYNEQFF.

The CDR3 spells CASSNYQYNEQFF. The CDR3 nucleotides read TGTGCCAGCAGCAATTACCAATACAATGAGCAGTTCTTC. The chain is built from TRBV11-2 and TRBJ2-1; D gene ambiguous. The length of the CDR3 is 13 residues. The V gene's germline CDR1 is SGHAT and CDR2 FQNNGV. The V gene lost 5 bases and the J gene lost 4 bases, with 9 bases spanning the gap. Drawing the rest from reference TRBV11-2 and TRBJ2-1, the complete variable domain is EAGVAQSPRYKIIEKRQSVAFWCNPISGHATLYWYQQILGQGPKLLIQFQNNGVVDDSQLPKDRFSAERLKGVDSTLKIQPAKLEDSAVYLCASSNYQYNEQFFGPGTRLTVL.

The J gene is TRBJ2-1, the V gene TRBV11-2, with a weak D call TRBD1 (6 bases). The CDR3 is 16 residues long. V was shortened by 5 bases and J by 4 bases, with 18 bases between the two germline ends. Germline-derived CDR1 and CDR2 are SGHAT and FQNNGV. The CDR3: CASSAFTGRQYNEQFF. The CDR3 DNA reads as TGTGCCAGCAGCGCATTCACAGGGAGACAATACAATGAGCAGTTCTTC.

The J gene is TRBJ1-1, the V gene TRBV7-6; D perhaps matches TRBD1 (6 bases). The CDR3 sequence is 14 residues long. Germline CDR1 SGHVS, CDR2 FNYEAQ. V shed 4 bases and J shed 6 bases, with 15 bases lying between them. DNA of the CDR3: TGTGCCAGCAGCTCCGGACAGTTGTACTCTGAAGCTTTCTTT. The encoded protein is CASSSGQLYSEAFF.